This TCR beta chain was recovered during a study of OX40 agonist ivuxolimab in advanced cancers. Study overall: Three patients had partial responses: one hepatocellular carcinoma, two cutaneous melanoma.

Sequenced by immunoSEQ multiplex PCR; TCRdb stores in-frame clones only, minus some. The sample consists of tens of thousands of clones, just under 95% of them appearing once. Germline loops: CDR1 SGHDT, CDR2 YYEEEE. With 1 base removed from V and 1 base from J, the gap between germline ends came to 7 bases. The CDR3 length is 14 residues. The chain uses TRBV5-6 and TRBJ2-3; the D is unclear. The receptor comes from an adult with an advanced solid tumor such as melanoma, head and neck, liver or kidney cancer. Sequenced here: CD4+ or CD8+ T cells sorted from blood, sampled in a trial of the OX40 agonist ivuxolimab. DNA for the CDR3: TGTGCCAGCAGCTTGATCTCCCGCACAGATACGCAGTATTTT. This gives the protein CASSLISRTDTQYF.